The 8 T cell receptor beta chains given below trace back to one sample, sequenced in a study of PD-L1 blockade in urothelial cancer (dated by TCRdb to the late 2010s). The time point label for this specimen denotes: peripheral blood 6 weeks after treatment start. The method behind the library was the immunoSEQ multiplex PCR assay. TCRdb took over this immuneACCESS table, retaining in-frame rearrangements with V and J assigned. Such tables are incomplete; in checked studies, under half of the missing clones stem from an unresolved V gene, and the remainder is unexplained. Within this sample are under 55,000 clones, with about four fifths of them counted one time only. Over 10% of the sample goes to the ten largest clones. The starting material was PBMCs, obtained around atezolizumab (anti-PD-L1) treatment. The receptor source for this set is a man aged 55 to 70 with urothelial cancer.

CDR3 sequence reads: CAISERGHGNTEAFF. In DNA, the CDR3 is TGTGCCATCAGTGAGAGGGGGCATGGTAACACTGAAGCTTTCTTT. The chain has TRBV10-3 and TRBJ1-1; 7 bases line up with TRBD1. Trimming took 2 bases from V and 2 from J; bases not matched to a gene: 5. Looked up from germline, CDR1 is ENHRY and CDR2 is SYGVKD. This CDR3 spans 15 amino acids.

The genes are TRBV5-1 and TRBJ2-3; 10 nucleotides agree with TRBD1. Trimming took 4 bases from V and 5 from J; bases not matched to a gene: 7. This CDR3 comprises 15 residues. Germline V gene sequence: CDR1 SGHRS, CDR2 YFSETQ. The CDR3 coding sequence is TGCGCCAGCAGCCTCGGGACAGGGGCAGGAGATACGCAGTATTTT. Translating gives CASSLGTGAGDTQYF.

This clone was seen only once. The rearrangement joins TRBV6-5 to TRBJ1-2; possible D gene TRBD1, 5 bases. Deletions cut 4 bases from V and 6 bases from J, with 21 bases between. There are 16 residues in the CDR3. CDR1 and CDR2 from the germline V gene are MNHEY and SVGAGI. This chain's CDR3 is CASSWGQRNHKNGYTF. The DNA for the CDR3 is TGTGCCAGCAGTTGGGGCCAGAGAAATCATAAAAATGGCTACACCTTC.

This rearrangement joins TRBV7-9 to TRBJ2-3, with 9 bases that match TRBD1. The CDR3 spans 16 residues. CDR1 is SEHNR, CDR2 FQNEAQ, per germline (reference sequence). V lost 5 bases to trimming and J lost 0 bases; unmatched junction nucleotides: 6. In nucleotides, the CDR3 is TGTGCCAGCAGCCCGGGACAGGGAATAAGCACAGATACGCAGTATTTT. It translates to CASSPGQGISTDTQYF. The full variable domain, its missing parts supplied by reference TRBV7-9 and TRBJ2-3, is DTGVSQNPRHKITKRGQNVTFRCDPISEHNRLYWYRQTLGQGPEFLTYFQNEAQLEKSRLLSDRFSAERPKGSFSTLEIQRTEQGDSAMYLCASSPGQGISTDTQYFGPGTRLTVL.

The V call is TRBV5-8, the J call TRBJ2-5, with D perhaps TRBD1 (6 bases). Looked up from germline, CDR1 is SGHTS and CDR2 is YDEGEE. With 5 bases removed from V and 1 base from J, the gap between germline ends came to 15 bases. The CDR3 length is 15 residues. CDR3 amino acids: CASRGGRRIQETQYF. In nucleotides, the CDR3 is TGTGCCAGCAGAGGGGGACGGCGGATCCAAGAGACCCAGTACTTC.

The chain employs TRBV6-1 and TRBJ2-1; tentatively, D is TRBD2 (6 bases). Per the germline V gene, CDR1 is MNHNS and CDR2 is SASEGT. V was pared by 6 bases and J by 12 bases, with 24 bases between. The CDR3 totals 15 residues. This CDR3 is CASSPRGGAAWGQFF. CDR3 bases: TGTGCCAGCAGCCCAAGGGGAGGTGCGGCCTGGGGGCAGTTCTTC.

The chain recombines TRBV7-2 with TRBJ2-7; 9 bases map to TRBD1. The junction had 9 bases not matched to a gene; V was cut back by 2 bases and J by 7 bases. The CDR3 spans 15 residues. Germline-derived CDR1 and CDR2 are SGHTA and FQGNSA. The CDR3 bases are TGTGCCAGCAGCTTATGGGCCGGGACAGGGAGTGAGCAGTACTTC. Amino acid sequence: CASSLWAGTGSEQYF. The full variable domain, rest sourced from reference TRBV7-2 and TRBJ2-7, is GAGVSQSPSNKVTEKGKDVELRCDPISGHTALYWYRQSLGQGLEFLIYFQGNSAPDKSGLPSDRFSAERTGGSVSTLTIQRTQQEDSAVYLCASSLWAGTGSEQYFGPGTRLTVT.

This clone turned up a few times. The gene calls are TRBV28 and TRBJ2-7; 10 bases are shared with TRBD1. From germline, CDR1 is MDHEN and CDR2 SYDVKM. The CDR3 has 15 amino acids. V shed 6 bases, J shed 7 bases, and the junction held 12 bases outside the gene matches. This CDR3 is CASSPRDRGVREQYF. CDR3 in DNA: TGTGCCAGCAGCCCACGGGACAGGGGCGTGCGGGAGCAGTACTTC.